This TCR beta chain was recovered during a study of T cell repertoires in cytomegalovirus infection. General study findings and limits: Cumulated frequencies of public TCR beta families served to identify carriers of CMV plus the relevant HLA.

TCRdb fed the reads into MiXCR, producing one record per CDR3 protein. The sample lists about 300,000 distinct CDR3 sequences, approximately 8.9% occurring once. For this clonotype: The antigen remains unidentified.

V gave up 4 bases and J gave up 4 bases; unmatched junction bases: 15. The length of the CDR3 is 16 residues. Germline V gene lookup returns CDR1 DFQATT and CDR2 SNEGSKA (reference sequence). V is TRBV20-1 and J is TRBJ1-1; 7 positions match TRBD1. The source material was PBMCs. This TCR was sampled from a human donor in good health (CMV status not recorded). Some clones in this sample may be carry-over from other donors' samples. The CDR3 sequence: CSAIGSQGVVSTEAFF. CDR3 DNA: TGCAGTGCTATCGGCTCGCAGGGGGTTGTTAGCACTGAAGCTTTCTTT.